These T cell receptor beta chains were read from a single sample in a study of cytomegalovirus exposure and HLA in healthy donors. Method: immunoSEQ multiplex PCR; TCRdb's copy keeps in-frame clones and lacks some. The profile covers 100,000 or so clones, with around 80% appearing a single time and 3.5% to 4.5% taken by the ten largest. The sample consisted of PBMCs. These receptors were collected from a female donor in good health and CMV-seropositive. CDR3s include the opening cysteine and the closing phenylalanine or tryptophan. A D gene is named only where the DNA matches it firmly. Clone size is stated in some rows and not others, as once, few, many or a class when expanded.

J: TRBJ2-7
size: NA
V: TRBV21-1
D: NA
DNA: TGTGCCAGCAGCAAAAAAGCCAGCGGGAGGAAGATCGCCTACGAGCAGTACTTC
CDR3: CASSKKASGRKIAYEQYF

J: TRBJ2-7
size: NA
V: TRBV29-1
D: NA
DNA: TGCAGCGTTGGAGAGGTCGGCGAGCAGTACTTC
CDR3: CSVGEVGEQYF

J: TRBJ2-1
size: NA
V: TRBV5-1
D: TRBD2
DNA: TGCGCCAGCAGCCCCCGAGTAGCGGGATACAATGAGCAGTTCTTC
CDR3: CASSPRVAGYNEQFF

J: TRBJ2-1
size: NA
V: TRBV29-1
D: NA
DNA: TGCAGCGTTGAAGCCCAGGTCAATGAGCAGTTCTTC
CDR3: CSVEAQVNEQFF

J: TRBJ1-1
size: NA
V: TRBV2
D: TRBD1
DNA: TGTGCCAGCAGGCCCAGGGGGAAGAACACTGAAGCTTTCTTT
CDR3: CASRPRGKNTEAFF

J: TRBJ1-6
size: NA
V: TRBV5-6
D: TRBD1
DNA: TGTGCCAGCAGCTCCACAGGGGCCTCAAGTTCACCCCTCCACTTT
CDR3: CASSSTGASSSPLHF

J: TRBJ2-1
size: NA
V: TRBV27
D: TRBD2
DNA: TGTGCCAGCAGTTTATCGACCACTAGCGGGAGGGGAAATGAGCAGTTCTTC
CDR3: CASSLSTTSGRGNEQFF

J: TRBJ2-1
size: NA
V: TRBV27
D: NA
DNA: TGTGCCAGCAGTTCAATTGGGAGCTCCTACAATGAGCAGTTCTTC
CDR3: CASSSIGSSYNEQFF

J: TRBJ1-3
size: NA
V: TRBV4-1
D: NA
DNA: TGCGCCAGCAGCTGGGGGCTAACTGGAAACACCATATATTTT
CDR3: CASSWGLTGNTIYF

J: TRBJ2-7
size: NA
V: TRBV5-5
D: NA
DNA: TGTGCCAGCAGCTTGGAAGGAGGGGGGGCGTACGAGCAGTACTTC
CDR3: CASSLEGGGAYEQYF

J: TRBJ2-5
size: NA
V: TRBV6-6
D: TRBD2
DNA: TGTGCCAGCAGTGGAGCGGGAGAAGAGACCCAGTACTTC
CDR3: CASSGAGEETQYF

J: TRBJ2-3
size: NA
V: TRBV11-3
D: TRBD2
DNA: TGTGCCAGCAGCCGTGGACTAGCCACAGATACGCAGTATTTT
CDR3: CASSRGLATDTQYF

J: TRBJ2-1
size: NA
V: TRBV7-9
D: TRBD1
DNA: TGTGCCAGCAGCTTATTGACAGGGGGCCGAAATGAGCAGTTCTTC
CDR3: CASSLLTGGRNEQFF

J: TRBJ2-7
size: NA
V: TRBV6-5
D: TRBD1
DNA: TGTGCCAGCAGCCCCGACAGGGCGTCCTACGAGCAGTACTTC
CDR3: CASSPDRASYEQYF

J: TRBJ1-5
size: NA
V: TRBV19
D: TRBD1
DNA: TGTGCCAGTAGTATAGCACAGGGGATCTCTAGCAATCAGCCCCAGCATTTT
CDR3: CASSIAQGISSNQPQHF

J: TRBJ1-3
size: NA
V: TRBV18
D: TRBD1
DNA: TGTGCCAGCTCACCCGGGACAGTCTCTGGAAACACCATATATTTT
CDR3: CASSPGTVSGNTIYF

J: TRBJ2-1
size: NA
V: TRBV5-1
D: NA
DNA: TGCGCCAGCAGCTTGGAGGCGGGGCGGAGTGGTGAGCAGTTCTTC
CDR3: CASSLEAGRSGEQFF

J: TRBJ2-7
size: NA
V: TRBV9
D: TRBD1
DNA: TGTGCCAGCAGCGTAGGAGACAGGGGCTACGAGCAGTACTTC
CDR3: CASSVGDRGYEQYF

J: TRBJ1-5
size: NA
V: TRBV7-9
D: NA
DNA: TGTTCCAGCAGCTCGGGACATTCGAGCAATCAGCCCCAGCATTTT
CDR3: CSSSSGHSSNQPQHF

J: TRBJ1-5
size: once
V: TRBV18
D: NA
DNA: TGTGCCAGCTCAGGCGGGACCAATCAGCCCCAGCATTTT
CDR3: CASSGGTNQPQHF

J: TRBJ2-7
size: NA
V: TRBV30
D: TRBD1
DNA: TGTGCCTGGAGTTCCTATACCCGGACAGGCTCCTATAGCTCCTACGAGCAGTACTTC
CDR3: CAWSSYTRTGSYSSYEQYF

J: TRBJ2-7
size: once
V: TRBV4-1
D: TRBD2
DNA: TGCGCCAGCAGCCAAGACGGAATTAGCGGGGGTACCTACGAGCAGTACTTC
CDR3: CASSQDGISGGTYEQYF

J: TRBJ2-7
size: NA
V: TRBV19
D: NA
DNA: TGTGCCAGTAGTATAGAGAGCGTCCCGTTCTACGAGCAGTACTTC
CDR3: CASSIESVPFYEQYF

J: TRBJ2-3
size: NA
V: TRBV11-1
D: TRBD1
DNA: TGTGCCAGCAGCCTGGGACAGGTCTTTAGCACAGATACGCAGTATTTT
CDR3: CASSLGQVFSTDTQYF

J: TRBJ2-3
size: NA
V: TRBV14
D: TRBD2
DNA: TGTGCCAGCAGCCAAATAGCGGGGGGGCCAGATACGCAGTATTTT
CDR3: CASSQIAGGPDTQYF

J: TRBJ2-1
size: few
V: TRBV27
D: TRBD1
DNA: TGTGCCAGCAGTGTAACAGGGGAACGCTACAATGAGCAGTTCTTC
CDR3: CASSVTGERYNEQFF

J: TRBJ2-1
size: NA
V: TRBV10-1
D: NA
DNA: TGCGCCAGCAGTGAGTCGCCCGGGGGCAATGAGCAGTTCTTC
CDR3: CASSESPGGNEQFF

J: TRBJ1-2
size: NA
V: TRBV12-5
D: NA
DNA: TGTGCTAGTGGTTTGAGCGGGTCCCCCCTCTATGGCTACACCTTC
CDR3: CASGLSGSPLYGYTF

J: TRBJ1-2
size: NA
V: TRBV6-1
D: TRBD1
DNA: TGTGCCAGCAGTGTCCACAGGGGTGAGAACTATGGCTACACCTTC
CDR3: CASSVHRGENYGYTF

J: TRBJ1-2
size: once
V: TRBV6-4
D: NA
DNA: TGTGCCAGCAGAGCAACAGGGAGCTCTAACTATGGCTACACCTTC
CDR3: CASRATGSSNYGYTF

J: TRBJ1-5
size: NA
V: TRBV2
D: TRBD1
DNA: TGTGCCAGCAGTGAGAGGACAGGGGAAAGTCAGCCCCAGCATTTT
CDR3: CASSERTGESQPQHF

J: TRBJ2-5
size: NA
V: TRBV2
D: NA
DNA: TGTGCCATCCCTAGGGAGGTTAGCGTTCGAGAGACCCAGTACTTC
CDR3: CAIPREVSVRETQYF

J: TRBJ2-5
size: NA
V: TRBV4-3
D: NA
DNA: TGCGCCAGCAGCCAAGAATGGCTCCAAGAGACCCAGTACTTC
CDR3: CASSQEWLQETQYF

J: TRBJ2-1
size: NA
V: TRBV7-9
D: TRBD2
DNA: TGTGCCAGCAGCTTAGAGGGACTAGCGGATGAGCAGTTCTTC
CDR3: CASSLEGLADEQFF

J: TRBJ2-1
size: NA
V: TRBV7-6
D: TRBD2
DNA: TGTGCCAGCAGCTCCACACTCGTTAGCGGGAGGGCCACTGAGCAGTTCTTC
CDR3: CASSSTLVSGRATEQFF